These 19 T cell receptor beta chains originate from one sample sequenced in a study of shared clonotypes between healthy human individuals. Libraries were prepared by immunoSEQ multiplex PCR; TCRdb keeps only in-frame clonotypes and omits some of them. The table includes 2 million to 3 million clones, 80% to 95% detected once. Sample: naive CD4+ T cells from PBMCs. Stated subset: CD45RA+ positively selected. Source of these receptors: a young man in good health. Some clones in this sample may be carry-over from other donors' samples.

The gene calls are TRBV6-5 and TRBJ2-5; possibly TRBD1 or TRBD2 for D (6 bases each). V was shortened by 8 bases and J by 5 bases, with 9 bases between the two germline ends. Germline V CDR1 and CDR2: MNHEY, SVGAGI. The CDR3 has 11 amino acids. CDR3: CASQGGETQYF. CDR3 DNA: TGTGCCAGCCAAGGGGGGGAGACCCAGTACTTC.

V and J are TRBV18 and TRBJ2-7, with D tentatively TRBD2 (6 bases). From germline, CDR1 is KGHSH and CDR2 LQKENI. This CDR3 spans 15 amino acids. V shed 0 bases and J shed 5 bases, with 14 bases lying between them. The CDR3 loop is CASSPPSGRGNEQYF. CDR3 sequence (DNA): TGTGCCAGCTCACCACCGTCCGGGAGAGGGAACGAGCAGTACTTC.

This chain connects TRBV28 to TRBJ1-2, with D possibly TRBD1 on 5 matching bases. Trimming pared 6 bases from V and 4 bases from J, leaving 18 bases between. From germline, CDR1 is MDHEN and CDR2 SYDVKM. This CDR3 contains 15 residues. CDR3: CASREPGRESYGYTF. The DNA for the CDR3 is TGTGCCAGCAGGGAGCCGGGACGGGAAAGCTATGGCTACACCTTC.

This rearrangement joins TRBV7-9 to TRBJ1-4; 8 bases line up with TRBD1. The CDR3 contains 14 residues. V gave up 5 bases and J gave up 7 bases; unmatched junction bases: 6. CDR1 and CDR2 from the germline V gene are SEHNR and FQNEAQ (reference sequence). CDR3 loop: CASSPTGEGEKLFF. CDR3 sequence (DNA): TGTGCCAGCAGCCCGACAGGGGAAGGTGAAAAACTGTTTTTT.

This sequence joins TRBV2 and TRBJ2-5, with D hard to call. Trimming took 5 bases from V and 7 from J, leaving 17 bases between them. The CDR3 length is 14 residues. Germline lookup yields CDR1 SNHLY and CDR2 FYNNEI. The DNA of the CDR3 is TGTGCCAGCAGTCTAAGCCCGGCCCCGGGGACCCAGTACTTC. Its protein is CASSLSPAPGTQYF.

A single count supports this clone. The genes are TRBV28 and TRBJ2-5; possible D gene TRBD1, 6 bases. V was pared by 5 bases and J by 1 base, with 11 bases between. This CDR3 is built from 14 residues. Germline assignment: CDR1 MDHEN and CDR2 SYDVKM. As DNA, the CDR3 is TGTGCCAGCAGTACCTCAGGGGCCCAAGAGACCCAGTACTTC. It codes for CASSTSGAQETQYF.

This chain connects TRBV10-3 to TRBJ2-5; a possible D gene is TRBD2 (5 bases). In germline, CDR1 is ENHRY, CDR2 SYGVKD. The CDR3 contains 16 residues. Trimming pared 6 bases from V and 1 base from J, leaving 18 bases between. The CDR3 reads CAISDVRGLIQETQYF. The CDR3 DNA is TGTGCCATCAGCGATGTGAGAGGGCTAATCCAAGAGACCCAGTACTTC.

The rearrangement uses TRBV2 and TRBJ1-5; D not resolved. The V gene lost 2 bases and the J gene lost 11 bases, with 22 bases spanning the gap. From germline, CDR1 is SNHLY and CDR2 FYNNEI. The length of the CDR3 is 16 residues. Here the CDR3 reads CASSESRAGGGSAQHF. The DNA for the CDR3 is TGTGCCAGCAGTGAATCAAGAGCGGGTGGTGGAAGCGCCCAGCATTTT.

The CDR3 DNA is TGCGCCAGCAGCTTGGGAGCTAGCGGGAGGGTTACAGATACGCAGTATTTT. It codes for CASSLGASGRVTDTQYF. The rearrangement uses TRBV5-1 and TRBJ2-3, with 12 bases identical to TRBD2. CDR1 is SGHRS, CDR2 YFSETQ, per germline. V trimming: 0 bases; J trimming: 3 bases; junction bases outside the gene matches: 5. The CDR3 runs 17 residues.

This clone came up once. This chain joins TRBV18 and TRBJ2-5; a possible D gene is TRBD1 (5 bases). V was shortened by 3 bases and J by 3 bases, with 20 bases between the two germline ends. This CDR3 is 17 amino acids long. Germline V lookup: CDR1 KGHSH, CDR2 LQKENI. CDR3 protein: CASSPPRARATEETQYF. CDR3 DNA: TGTGCCAGCTCACCCCCCCGGGCCAGGGCGACAGAAGAGACCCAGTACTTC.

The gene calls are TRBV28 and TRBJ1-6, with 11 bases matching TRBD1. Per the germline V gene, CDR1 is MDHEN and CDR2 is SYDVKM. The J segment lost 7 bases and the V segment lost 2 bases, leaving 7 bases of the junction unmatched. CDR3 size: 17 residues. CDR3 region: CASSLGTGGSRNSPLHF. The CDR3, as DNA: TGTGCCAGCAGTTTAGGGACAGGGGGTTCGCGGAATTCACCCCTCCACTTT.

CDR3 region: CASPPGVLAVEDTQYF. CDR3 sequence (DNA): TGTGCCAGCCCCCCTGGGGTACTAGCGGTAGAAGATACGCAGTATTTT. The rearrangement joins TRBV28 to TRBJ2-3; 8 nucleotides align to TRBD2. J was trimmed by 5 bases and V by 8 bases; bases with no gene match: 15. The CDR3 contains 16 residues. Per the germline V gene, CDR1 is MDHEN and CDR2 is SYDVKM.

V gene TRBV1 combines with J gene TRBJ2-3; the DNA was not compared with TRBD2, the D call given in the table. TRBV1 is noted as a pseudogene. This CDR3 comprises 19 residues. The chain's CDR3 is CTSSQEWGKREEGTDTQYF. The CDR3 nucleotides are TGCACCAGCAGCCAAGAGTGGGGCAAGCGGGAGGAAGGCACAGATACGCAGTATTTT.

The gene calls are TRBV28 and TRBJ1-3; 9 bases agree with TRBD1. CDR1 is MDHEN, CDR2 SYDVKM, per germline. J lost 4 bases, V lost 6 bases, and 7 bases had no gene match. The CDR3 contains 15 residues. The CDR3 region is CASRIYGTGGNTIYF. The CDR3 DNA reads as TGTGCCAGCAGGATATACGGGACAGGGGGAAACACCATATATTTT. Full variable domain (outside the CDR3, taken from reference TRBV28 and TRBJ1-3): DVKVTQSSRYLVKRTGEKVFLECVQDMDHENMFWYRQDPGLGLRLIYFSYDVKMKEKGDIPEGYSVSREKKERFSLILESASTNQTSMYLCASRIYGTGGNTIYFGEGSWLTVV.

This clone came up once. This chain uses TRBV2 with TRBJ2-5, with unresolved D. The CDR3 consists of 14 residues. Germline CDR1 is SNHLY and CDR2 is FYNNEI. Trimming pared 1 base from V and 2 bases from J, leaving 8 bases between. The DNA of the CDR3 is TGTGCCAGCAGTGAAGTAAGCATTCAAGAGACCCAGTACTTC. Encoded protein: CASSEVSIQETQYF.

J is TRBJ2-1 and V is TRBV7-3; 7 positions agree with TRBD2. Looked up from germline, CDR1 is SGHTA and CDR2 is FQGTGA. The CDR3 is 16 residues long. The V gene end was trimmed by 4 bases and the J gene end by 2 bases; junction bases not matched to a gene: 8. CDR3 loop: CASSSSGGSTYNEQFF. In nucleotides, the CDR3 is TGTGCCAGCAGCTCCTCTGGCGGGAGTACCTACAATGAGCAGTTCTTC. The entire variable domain, with the rest obtained from reference TRBV7-3 and TRBJ2-1, is as follows: GAGVSQTPSNKVTEKGKYVELRCDPISGHTALYWYRQSLGQGPEFLIYFQGTGAADDSGLPNDRFFAVRPEGSVSTLKIQRTERGDSAVYLCASSSSGGSTYNEQFFGPGTRLTVL.

J is TRBJ1-1 and V is TRBV6-5; D possibly corresponds to TRBD1 (6 bases). The V gene's germline CDR1 is MNHEY and CDR2 SVGAGI. CDR3 length: 14 residues. Deletions cut 7 bases from V and 5 bases from J, with 17 bases between. CDR3 in amino acids: CASTPRGQETEAFF. The CDR3, as DNA: TGTGCCAGCACCCCTCGGGGGCAAGAGACTGAAGCTTTCTTT.

This CDR3 reads CASSLFGVGNQPQHF. The CDR3 nucleotides read TGTGCCAGCAGTTTATTCGGGGTAGGCAATCAGCCCCAGCATTTT. The chain links TRBV28 to TRBJ1-5; no clear D gene. The germline V gene has CDR1 MDHEN and CDR2 SYDVKM. The length of the CDR3 is 15 residues. V was trimmed by 1 base and J by 2 bases, leaving 9 bases between them.

The V gene is TRBV7-2, the J gene TRBJ2-7, with 14 nucleotides matching TRBD2. The CDR3 length is 15 residues. The ends lost 5 bases at V and 5 bases at J; junction bases unmatched: 5. In germline, CDR1 is SGHTA, CDR2 FQGNSA. CDR3 amino acids: CASSHWGLAGDEQYF. The CDR3 DNA reads TGTGCCAGCAGCCACTGGGGACTAGCGGGAGACGAGCAGTACTTC.